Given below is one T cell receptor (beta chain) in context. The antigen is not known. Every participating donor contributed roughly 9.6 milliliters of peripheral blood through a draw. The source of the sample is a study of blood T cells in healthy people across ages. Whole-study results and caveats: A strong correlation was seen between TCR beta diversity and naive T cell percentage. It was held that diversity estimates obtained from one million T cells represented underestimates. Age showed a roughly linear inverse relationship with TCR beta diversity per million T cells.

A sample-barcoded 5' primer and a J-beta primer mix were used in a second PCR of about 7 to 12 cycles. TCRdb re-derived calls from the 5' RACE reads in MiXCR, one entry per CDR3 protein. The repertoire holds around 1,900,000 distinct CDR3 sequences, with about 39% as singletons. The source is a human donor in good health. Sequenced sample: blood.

This chain's CDR3 is CASSQDDGYYEQYF. The CDR3 nucleotides read TGCGCCAGCAGCCAAGATGACGGATACTACGAGCAGTACTTC. This sequence joins TRBV4-1 and TRBJ2-7; D is unclear. The CDR3 contains 14 residues. V shed 0 bases and J shed 3 bases, with 9 bases lying between them. The germline CDR1 and CDR2 sequences are MGHRA and YSYEKL.